The clone carrying this T cell receptor beta chain has just a few counts. The sample is drawn from a study of patients and donors after allogeneic stem cell transplantation. TCRdb processed the RT-PCR reads anew with MiXCR; each CDR3 protein has one entry. The sample has about 960,000 distinct CDR3 sequences; more than 15% are singletons. The origin of this receptor is a human donor who was either an allogeneic HSCT recipient or a stem cell or donor lymphocyte infusion donor (not recorded which). It is not recorded whose cells these are; they may come from a transplant donor. Sequencing used blood, either unsorted or a sorted T cell fraction (not recorded which).

The CDR3 loop is CASSLEGVGVNEQFF. The CDR3, as DNA: TGTGCCAGCAGCTTAGAAGGGGTGGGAGTCAATGAGCAGTTCTTC. The chain joins TRBV11-3 to TRBJ2-1; TRBD1 or TRBD2 may be the D gene (5 bases each). CDR3 length: 15 residues. Germline loops: CDR1 SGHNT, CDR2 YENEEA. The germline V and J ends were trimmed by 0 bases and 6 bases, with 12 bases remaining between them.